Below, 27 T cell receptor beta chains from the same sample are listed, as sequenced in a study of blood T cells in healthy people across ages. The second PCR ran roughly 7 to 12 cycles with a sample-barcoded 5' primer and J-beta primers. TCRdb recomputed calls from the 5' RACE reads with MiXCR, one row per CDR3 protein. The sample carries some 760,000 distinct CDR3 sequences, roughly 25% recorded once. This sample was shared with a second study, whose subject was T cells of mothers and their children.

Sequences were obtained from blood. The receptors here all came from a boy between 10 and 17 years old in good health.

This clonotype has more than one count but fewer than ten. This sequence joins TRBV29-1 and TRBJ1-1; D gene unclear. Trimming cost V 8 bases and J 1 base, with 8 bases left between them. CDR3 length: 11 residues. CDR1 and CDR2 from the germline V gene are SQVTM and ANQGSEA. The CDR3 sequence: CSTHRNTEAFF. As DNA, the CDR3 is TGCAGCACCCACAGGAACACTGAAGCTTTCTTT.

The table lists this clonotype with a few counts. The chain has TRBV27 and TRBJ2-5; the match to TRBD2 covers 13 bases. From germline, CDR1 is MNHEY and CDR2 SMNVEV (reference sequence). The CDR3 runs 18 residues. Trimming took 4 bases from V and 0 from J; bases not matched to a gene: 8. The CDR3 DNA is TGTGCCAGCAGTTCATCGGGACTAGCGGGGAACTACCAAGAGACCCAGTACTTC. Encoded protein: CASSSSGLAGNYQETQYF.

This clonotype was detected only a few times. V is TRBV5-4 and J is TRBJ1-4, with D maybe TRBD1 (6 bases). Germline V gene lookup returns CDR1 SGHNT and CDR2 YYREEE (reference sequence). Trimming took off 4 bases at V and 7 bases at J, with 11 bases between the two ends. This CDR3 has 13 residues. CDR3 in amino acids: CASSQTGTEKLFF. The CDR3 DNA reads TGTGCCAGCAGCCAAACAGGGACTGAAAAACTGTTTTTT. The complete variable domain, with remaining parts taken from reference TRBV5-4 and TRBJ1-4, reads ETGVTQSPTHLIKTRGQQVTLRCSSQSGHNTVSWYQQALGQGPQFIFQYYREEENGRGNFPPRFSGLQFPNYSSELNVNALELDDSALYLCASSQTGTEKLFFGSGTQLSVL.

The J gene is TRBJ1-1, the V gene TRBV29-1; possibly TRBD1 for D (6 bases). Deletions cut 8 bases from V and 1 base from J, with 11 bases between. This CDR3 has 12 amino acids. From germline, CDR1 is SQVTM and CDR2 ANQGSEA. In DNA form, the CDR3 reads TGCAGCATATGGACAGCGAACACTGAAGCTTTCTTT. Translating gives CSIWTANTEAFF.

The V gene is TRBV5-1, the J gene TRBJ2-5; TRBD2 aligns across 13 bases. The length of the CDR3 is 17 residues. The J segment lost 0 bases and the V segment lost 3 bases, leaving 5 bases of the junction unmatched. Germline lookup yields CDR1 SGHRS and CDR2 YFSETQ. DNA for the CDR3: TGCGCCAGCAGCTCCGGACTAGCGGGGGAATACCAAGAGACCCAGTACTTC. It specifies CASSSGLAGEYQETQYF. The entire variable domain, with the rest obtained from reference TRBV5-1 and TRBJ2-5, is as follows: KAGVTQTPRYLIKTRGQQVTLSCSPISGHRSVSWYQQTPGQGLQFLFEYFSETQRNKGNFPGRFSGRQFSNSRSEMNVSTLELGDSALYLCASSSGLAGEYQETQYFGPGTRLLVL.

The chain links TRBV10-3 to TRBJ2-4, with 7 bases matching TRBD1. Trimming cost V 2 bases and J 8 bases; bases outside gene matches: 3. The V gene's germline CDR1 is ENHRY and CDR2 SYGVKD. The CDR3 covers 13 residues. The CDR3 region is CAISEDRVHIQYF. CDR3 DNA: TGTGCCATCAGTGAGGACAGGGTGCACATTCAGTACTTC.

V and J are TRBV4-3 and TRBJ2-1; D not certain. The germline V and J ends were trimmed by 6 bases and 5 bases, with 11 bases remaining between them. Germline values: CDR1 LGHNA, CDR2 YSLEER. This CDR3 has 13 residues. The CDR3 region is CASSTSVDNEQFF. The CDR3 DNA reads TGCGCCAGCAGTACGAGCGTGGACAATGAGCAGTTCTTC.

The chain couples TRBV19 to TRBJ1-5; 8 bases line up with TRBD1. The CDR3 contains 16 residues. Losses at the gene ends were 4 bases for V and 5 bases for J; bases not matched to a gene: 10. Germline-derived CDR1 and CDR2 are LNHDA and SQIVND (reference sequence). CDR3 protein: CASSTWEGQEHQPQHF. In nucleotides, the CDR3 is TGTGCCAGTAGTACATGGGAGGGACAGGAACATCAGCCCCAGCATTTT.

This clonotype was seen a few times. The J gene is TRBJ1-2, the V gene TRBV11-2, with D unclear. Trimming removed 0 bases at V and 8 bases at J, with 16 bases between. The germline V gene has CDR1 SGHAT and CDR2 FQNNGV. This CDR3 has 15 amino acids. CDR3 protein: CASSLDRVGIGGYTF. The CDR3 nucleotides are TGTGCCAGCAGCTTAGATCGGGTTGGGATTGGCGGCTACACCTTC.

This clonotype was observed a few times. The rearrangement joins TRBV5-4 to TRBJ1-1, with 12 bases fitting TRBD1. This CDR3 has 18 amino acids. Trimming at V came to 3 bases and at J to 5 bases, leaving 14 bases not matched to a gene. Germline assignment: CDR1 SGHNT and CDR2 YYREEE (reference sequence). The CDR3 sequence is CASSSGQGADAGKTEAFF. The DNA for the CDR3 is TGTGCCAGCAGCTCGGGACAGGGGGCGGACGCGGGGAAGACTGAAGCTTTCTTT.

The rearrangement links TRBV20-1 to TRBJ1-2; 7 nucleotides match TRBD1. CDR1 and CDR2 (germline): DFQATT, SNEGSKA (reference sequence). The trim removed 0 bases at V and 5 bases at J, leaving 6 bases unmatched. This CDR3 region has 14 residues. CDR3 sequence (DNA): TGCAGTGCTAGAGAAGGGGGCGCGTGGTATGGCTACACCTTC. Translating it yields CSAREGGAWYGYTF.

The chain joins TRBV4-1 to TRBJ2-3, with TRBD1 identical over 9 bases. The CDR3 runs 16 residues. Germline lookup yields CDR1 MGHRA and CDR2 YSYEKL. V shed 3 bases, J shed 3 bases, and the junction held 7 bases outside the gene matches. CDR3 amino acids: CASSQGQGLWTDTQYF. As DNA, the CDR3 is TGCGCCAGCAGCCAGGGACAGGGTTTGTGGACAGATACGCAGTATTTT.

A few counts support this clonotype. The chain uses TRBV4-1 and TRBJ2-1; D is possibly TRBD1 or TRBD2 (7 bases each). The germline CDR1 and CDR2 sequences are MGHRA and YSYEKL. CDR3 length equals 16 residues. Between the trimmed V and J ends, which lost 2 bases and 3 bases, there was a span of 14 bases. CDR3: CASSQIAGGGYNEQFF. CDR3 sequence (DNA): TGCGCCAGCAGCCAAATAGCAGGGGGGGGCTACAATGAGCAGTTCTTC.

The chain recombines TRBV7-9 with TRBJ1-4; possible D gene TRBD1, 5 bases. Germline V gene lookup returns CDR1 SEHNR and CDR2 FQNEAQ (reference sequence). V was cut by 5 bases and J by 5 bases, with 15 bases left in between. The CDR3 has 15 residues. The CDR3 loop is CASSRPTGANEKLFF. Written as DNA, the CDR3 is TGTGCCAGCAGCCGCCCAACAGGCGCAAATGAAAAACTGTTTTTT.

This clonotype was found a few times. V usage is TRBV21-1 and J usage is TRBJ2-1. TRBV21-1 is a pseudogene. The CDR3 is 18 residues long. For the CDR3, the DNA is TGTGCCAGCCACCAAAAACCTGCGGCTGGCCTCGGAATTAATGAGCAGTTCTTC. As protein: CASHQKPAAGLGINEQFF.

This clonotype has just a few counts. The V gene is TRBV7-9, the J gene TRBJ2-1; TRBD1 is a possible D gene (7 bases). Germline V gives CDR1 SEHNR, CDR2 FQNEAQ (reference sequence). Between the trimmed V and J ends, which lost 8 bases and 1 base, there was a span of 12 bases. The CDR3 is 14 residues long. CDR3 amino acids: CASEQGRSYNEQFF. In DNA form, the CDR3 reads TGTGCCAGCGAACAGGGGAGGTCCTACAATGAGCAGTTCTTC.

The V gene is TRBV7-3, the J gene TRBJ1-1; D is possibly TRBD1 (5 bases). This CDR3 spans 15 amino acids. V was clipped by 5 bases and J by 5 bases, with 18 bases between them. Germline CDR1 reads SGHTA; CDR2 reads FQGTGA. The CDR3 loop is CASSRGGRGITEAFF. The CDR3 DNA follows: TGTGCCAGCAGCCGGGGAGGGAGGGGTATAACTGAAGCTTTCTTT.

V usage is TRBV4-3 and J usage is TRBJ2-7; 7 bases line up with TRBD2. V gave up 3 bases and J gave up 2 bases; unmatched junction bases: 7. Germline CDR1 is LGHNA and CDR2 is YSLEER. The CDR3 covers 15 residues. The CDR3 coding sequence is TGCGCCAGCAGCCAGCAGGCGGGGGATACCTACGAGCAGTACTTC. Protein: CASSQQAGDTYEQYF.

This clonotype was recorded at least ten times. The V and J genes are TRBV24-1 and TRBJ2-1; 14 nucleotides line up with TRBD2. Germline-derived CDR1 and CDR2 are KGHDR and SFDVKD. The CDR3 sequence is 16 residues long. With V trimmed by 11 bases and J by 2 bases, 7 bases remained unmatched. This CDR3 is CASQTSGGAAYNEQFF. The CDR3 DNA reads TGTGCCAGCCAGACTAGCGGGGGGGCCGCCTACAATGAGCAGTTCTTC.

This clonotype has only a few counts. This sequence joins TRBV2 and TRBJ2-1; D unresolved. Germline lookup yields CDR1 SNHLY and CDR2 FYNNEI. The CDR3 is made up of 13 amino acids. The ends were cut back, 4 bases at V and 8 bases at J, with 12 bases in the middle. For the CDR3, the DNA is TGTGCCAGCAGTGCATTCTCTTGGGATGAGCAGTTCTTC. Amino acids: CASSAFSWDEQFF.

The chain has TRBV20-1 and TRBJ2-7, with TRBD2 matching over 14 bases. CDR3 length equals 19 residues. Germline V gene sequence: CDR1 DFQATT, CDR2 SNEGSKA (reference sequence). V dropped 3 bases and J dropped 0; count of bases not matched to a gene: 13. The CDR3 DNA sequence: TGCAGTGCTAGTGGGGTGCGGGGACTAGCGGGGGTTTTCTCCTACGAGCAGTACTTC. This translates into CSASGVRGLAGVFSYEQYF.

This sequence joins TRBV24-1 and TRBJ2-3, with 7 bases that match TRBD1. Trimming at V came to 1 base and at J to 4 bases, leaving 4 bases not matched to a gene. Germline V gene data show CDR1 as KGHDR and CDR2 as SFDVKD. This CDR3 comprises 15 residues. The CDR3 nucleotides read TGTGCCACCAGTGATTTTAGACAGGGTTCAGATACGCAGTATTTT. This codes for CATSDFRQGSDTQYF.

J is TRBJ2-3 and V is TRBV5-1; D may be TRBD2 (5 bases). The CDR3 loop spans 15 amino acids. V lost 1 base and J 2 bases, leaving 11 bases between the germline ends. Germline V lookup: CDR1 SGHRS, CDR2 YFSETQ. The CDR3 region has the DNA TGCGCCAGCAGCTTGCAAGCGGTCAACACAGATACGCAGTATTTT. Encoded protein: CASSLQAVNTDTQYF. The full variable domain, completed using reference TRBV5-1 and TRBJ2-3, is KAGVTQTPRYLIKTRGQQVTLSCSPISGHRSVSWYQQTPGQGLQFLFEYFSETQRNKGNFPGRFSGRQFSNSRSEMNVSTLELGDSALYLCASSLQAVNTDTQYFGPGTRLTVL.

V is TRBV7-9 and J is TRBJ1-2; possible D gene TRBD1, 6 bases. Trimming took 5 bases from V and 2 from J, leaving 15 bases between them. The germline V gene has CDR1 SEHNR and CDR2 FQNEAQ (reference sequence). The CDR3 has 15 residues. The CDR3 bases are TGTGCCAGCAGCCCTGAATCTGACAGGAACTATGGCTACACCTTC. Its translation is CASSPESDRNYGYTF.

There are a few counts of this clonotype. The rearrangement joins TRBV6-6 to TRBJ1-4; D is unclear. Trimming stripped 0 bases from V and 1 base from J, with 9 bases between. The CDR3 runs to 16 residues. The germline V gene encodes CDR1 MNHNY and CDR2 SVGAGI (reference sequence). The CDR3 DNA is TGTGCCAGCAGTTACTCGTTTCCGGGAACTAATGAAAAACTGTTTTTT. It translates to CASSYSFPGTNEKLFF.

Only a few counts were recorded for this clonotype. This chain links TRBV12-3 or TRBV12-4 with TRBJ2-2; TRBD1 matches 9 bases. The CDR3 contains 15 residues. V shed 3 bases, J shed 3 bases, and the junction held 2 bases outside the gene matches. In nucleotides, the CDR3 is TGTGCCAGCAGTTTGGGACAGGGTCACACCGGGGAGCTGTTTTTT. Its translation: CASSLGQGHTGELFF.

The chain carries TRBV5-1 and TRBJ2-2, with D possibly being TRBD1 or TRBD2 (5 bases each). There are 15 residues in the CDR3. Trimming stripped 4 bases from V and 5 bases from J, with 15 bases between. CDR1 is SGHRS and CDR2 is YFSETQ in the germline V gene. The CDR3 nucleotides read TGCGCCAGCAGCACGGAGAGGGGCGCAACCGGGGAGCTGTTTTTT. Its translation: CASSTERGATGELFF.